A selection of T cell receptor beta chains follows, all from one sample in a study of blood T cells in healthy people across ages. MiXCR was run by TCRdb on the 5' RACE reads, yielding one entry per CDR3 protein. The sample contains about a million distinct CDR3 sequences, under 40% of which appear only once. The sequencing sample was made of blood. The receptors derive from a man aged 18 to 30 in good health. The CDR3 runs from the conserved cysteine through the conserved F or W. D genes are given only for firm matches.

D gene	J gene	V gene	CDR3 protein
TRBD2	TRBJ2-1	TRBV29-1	CSVREGVSSYNEQFF
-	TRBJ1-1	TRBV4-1	CASSQDKGPQPEAFF
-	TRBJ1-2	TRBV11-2	CASSCRRTGGYTF
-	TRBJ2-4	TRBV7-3	CASSPGGPGNIQYF
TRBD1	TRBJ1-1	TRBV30	CAWFIPGQSSNTEAFF
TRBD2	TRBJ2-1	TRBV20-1	CSARVASGGLSYNEQFF
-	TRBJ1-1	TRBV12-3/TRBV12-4	CASSPARKNTEAFF
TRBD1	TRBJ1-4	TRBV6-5	CASSYSGQANNEKLFF
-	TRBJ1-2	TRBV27	CASSPSGMGVFGYTF
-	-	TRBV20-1	CSASFTPQDRLNEQYF
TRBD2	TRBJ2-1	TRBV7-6	CASSPGDSGAHNEQFF
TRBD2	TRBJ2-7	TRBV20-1	CSATTGLAGPYEQYF
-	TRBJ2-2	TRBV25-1	CASSRGFGELFF
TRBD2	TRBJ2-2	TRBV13	CASSLSPILAGANTGELFF
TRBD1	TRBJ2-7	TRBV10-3	CAISEGQGGIYEQYF
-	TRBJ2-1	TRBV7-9	CASSLDARDEQFF
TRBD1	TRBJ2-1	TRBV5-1	CASSDRGPNNEQFF
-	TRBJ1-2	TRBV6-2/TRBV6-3	CASSNGGYTF
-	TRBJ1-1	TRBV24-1	CATSDQDKEAAFF
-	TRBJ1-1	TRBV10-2	CACGGGARTEAFF
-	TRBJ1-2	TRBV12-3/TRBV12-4	CASRGTGEVSYYGHTF
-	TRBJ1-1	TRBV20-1	CSATIEGRGAFF
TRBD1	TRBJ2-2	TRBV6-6	CASRKGQKNTGELFF
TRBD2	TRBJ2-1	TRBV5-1	CASSLDSREYDYNEQFF
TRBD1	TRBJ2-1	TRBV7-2	CASSLEGAFDEQFF
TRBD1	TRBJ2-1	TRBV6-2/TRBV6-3	CAGSSGTGLYNEQFF
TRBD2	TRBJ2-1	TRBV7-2	CASSSPLTGGLDEQFF